The TCR beta chain under discussion was sequenced for a study of control samples from healthy donors and cancer patients. Trimming took off 7 bases at V and 8 bases at J, with 17 bases between the two ends. The V gene's germline CDR1 is MNHNY and CDR2 SVGAGI (reference sequence). The CDR3 consists of 14 residues. Data came from immunoSEQ multiplex PCR; TCRdb stores just in-frame clones and leaves some out. The profile shows around 79,000 clones, 93% of them singletons. The sample consisted of PBMCs. This chain uses TRBV6-6 with TRBJ1-4; tentative D call: TRBD1 (5 bases). This receptor was taken from a woman in her forties with lung cancer. The DNA of the CDR3 is TGTGCCAGCACCCTCCGGGACTCGTGGGAAAAACTGTTTTTT. Its protein product is CASTLRDSWEKLFF.